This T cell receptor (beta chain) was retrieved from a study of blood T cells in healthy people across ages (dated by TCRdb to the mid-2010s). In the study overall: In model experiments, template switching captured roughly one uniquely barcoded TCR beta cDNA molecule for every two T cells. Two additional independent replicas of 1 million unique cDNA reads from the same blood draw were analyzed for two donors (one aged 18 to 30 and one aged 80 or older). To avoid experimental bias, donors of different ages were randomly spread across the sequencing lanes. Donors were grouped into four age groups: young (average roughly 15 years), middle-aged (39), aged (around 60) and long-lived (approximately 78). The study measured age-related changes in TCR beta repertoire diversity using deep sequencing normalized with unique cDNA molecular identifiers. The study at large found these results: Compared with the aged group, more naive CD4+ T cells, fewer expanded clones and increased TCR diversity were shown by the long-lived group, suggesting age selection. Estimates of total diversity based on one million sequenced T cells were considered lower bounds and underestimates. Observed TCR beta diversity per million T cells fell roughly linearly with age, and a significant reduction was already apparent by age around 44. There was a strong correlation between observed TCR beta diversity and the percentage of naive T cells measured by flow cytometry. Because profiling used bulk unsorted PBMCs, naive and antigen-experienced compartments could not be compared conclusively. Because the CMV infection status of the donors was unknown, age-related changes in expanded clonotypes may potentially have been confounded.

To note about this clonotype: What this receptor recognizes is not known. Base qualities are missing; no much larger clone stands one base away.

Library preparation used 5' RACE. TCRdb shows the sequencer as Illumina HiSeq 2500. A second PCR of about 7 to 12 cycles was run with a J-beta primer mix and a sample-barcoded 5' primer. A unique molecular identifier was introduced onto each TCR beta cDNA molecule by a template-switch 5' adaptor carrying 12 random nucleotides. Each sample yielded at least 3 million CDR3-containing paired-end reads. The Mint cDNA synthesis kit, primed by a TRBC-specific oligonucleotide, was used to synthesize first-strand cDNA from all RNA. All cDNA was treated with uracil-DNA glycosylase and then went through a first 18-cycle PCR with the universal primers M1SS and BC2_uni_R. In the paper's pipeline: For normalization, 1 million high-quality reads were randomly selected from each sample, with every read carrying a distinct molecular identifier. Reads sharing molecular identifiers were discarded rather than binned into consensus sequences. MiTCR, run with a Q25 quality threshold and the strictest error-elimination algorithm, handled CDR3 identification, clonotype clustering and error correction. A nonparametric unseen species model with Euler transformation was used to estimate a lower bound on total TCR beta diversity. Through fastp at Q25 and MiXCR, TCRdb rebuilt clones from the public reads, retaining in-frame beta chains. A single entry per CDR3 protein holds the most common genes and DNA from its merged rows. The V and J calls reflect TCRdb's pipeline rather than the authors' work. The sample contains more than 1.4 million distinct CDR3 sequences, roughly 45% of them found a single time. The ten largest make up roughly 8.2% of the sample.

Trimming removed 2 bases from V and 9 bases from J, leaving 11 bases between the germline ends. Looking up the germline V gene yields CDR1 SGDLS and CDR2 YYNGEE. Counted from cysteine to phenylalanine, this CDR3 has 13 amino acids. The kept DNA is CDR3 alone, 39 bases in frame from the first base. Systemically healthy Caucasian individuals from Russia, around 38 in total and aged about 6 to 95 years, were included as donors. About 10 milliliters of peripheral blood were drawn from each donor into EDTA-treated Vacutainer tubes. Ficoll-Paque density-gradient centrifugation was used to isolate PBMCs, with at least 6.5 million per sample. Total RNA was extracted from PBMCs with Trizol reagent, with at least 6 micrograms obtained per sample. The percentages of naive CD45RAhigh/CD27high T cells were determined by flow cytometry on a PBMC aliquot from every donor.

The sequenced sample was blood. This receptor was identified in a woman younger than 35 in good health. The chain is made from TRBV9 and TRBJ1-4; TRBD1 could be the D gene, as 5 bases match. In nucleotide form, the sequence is TGTGCCAGCAGCGTCGGCAGGGAGCAAAAACTGTTTTTT. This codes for CASSVGREQKLFF. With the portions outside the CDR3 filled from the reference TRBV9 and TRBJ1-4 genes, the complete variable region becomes DSGVTQTPKHLITATGQRVTLRCSPRSGDLSVYWYQQSLDQGLQFLIQYYNGEERAKGNILERFSAQQFPDLHSELNLSSLELGDSALYFCASSVGREQKLFFGSGTQLSVL.